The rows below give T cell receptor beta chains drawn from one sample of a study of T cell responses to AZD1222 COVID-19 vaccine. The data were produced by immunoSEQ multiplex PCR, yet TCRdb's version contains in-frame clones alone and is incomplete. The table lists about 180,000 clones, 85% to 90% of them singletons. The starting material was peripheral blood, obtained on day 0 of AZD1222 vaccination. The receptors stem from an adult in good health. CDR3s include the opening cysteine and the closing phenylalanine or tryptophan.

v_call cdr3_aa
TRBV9 CASSAWTANTEAFF
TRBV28 CASRDGSASGNTIYF
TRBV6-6 CASSYGTGWAYGYTF
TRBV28 CASSLTRTGDNTYEQYF
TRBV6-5 CASGWDRRRESEQFF
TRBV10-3 CAISESRTMDTEAFF
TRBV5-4 CASSLGRSGQQETQYF
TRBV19 CASSPGQGFYGYTF
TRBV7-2 CASSLATKGEQYF
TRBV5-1 CATKPGQGATNEKLFF
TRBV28 CASSRRGYTF
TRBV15 CATSRGGTGSNQPQHF
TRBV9 CASSEWGGYSDTQYF
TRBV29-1 CSVEVNYGYTF
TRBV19 CASRRGDGPSYNSPLHF
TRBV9 CASSVYGGTEAFF
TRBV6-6 CASSYAPTVNYGYTF
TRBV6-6 CASLGLAGDNEQFF
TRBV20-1 CSARYRTSYTF
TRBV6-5 CASSPASGNQPQHF
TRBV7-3 CASSRARGRTTEAFF
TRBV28 CASSLGPGGNQPQHF
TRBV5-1 CASSSGGSSGTTDTQYF
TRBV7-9 CASSFPGQGVNTIYF
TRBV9 CASSKQGDYGYTF
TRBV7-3 CASSLAPGVAYNEQFF
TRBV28 CASREGQAVGNTIYF
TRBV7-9 CASSLVVGMVGNQPQHF
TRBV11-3 CASSLDLAANTGELFF
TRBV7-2 CASSFMESNQPQHF
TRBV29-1 CSASKDRDQPQHF
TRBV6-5 CASTLSGRVADTQYF
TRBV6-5 CASSYSKGRQPQHF
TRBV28 CASISGSNQPQHF
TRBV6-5 CASSLTGLPNEKLFF
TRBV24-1 CATSGAGVARGYTF
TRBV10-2 CASSDPLVENRAMGTQYF
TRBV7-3 CASSLTGTTYEQYF
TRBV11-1 CASSASNRVTGELFF
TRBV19 CASRPTGSDQPQHF
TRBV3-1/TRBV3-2 CASSQGPLGGRGTEAFF
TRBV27 CASRPGQGSNQPQHF
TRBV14 CASSQILPNTEAFF
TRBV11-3 CASSPHPATEAFF
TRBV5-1 CASRPPDRASYEQYF
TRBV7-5 CARSQRTSDGLNEQFF
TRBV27 CASGQGQGYTF
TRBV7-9 CASSPPGSGGANEQFF
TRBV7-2 CASSLDRTGVETQYF
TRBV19 CASSIPGAHYGYTF
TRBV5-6 CASSLVTEGTAFF
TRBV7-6 CASSFNIDGNTEAFF
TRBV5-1 CASSYGLAGRTNREQYF
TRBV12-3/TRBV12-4 CASSLSTYGYTF
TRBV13 CASSLVPNEKLFF